The 3 T cell receptor beta chains in this list originate from one sample, sequenced in a study of blood T cell repertoires in COVID-19. TCRdb's table, derived via immunoSEQ multiplex PCR, lists solely in-frame clones and lacks some. The sample contains 200,000 to 250,000 clones, around 89% of which appear only once. Sequencing was done on a sample of PBMCs or T cells enriched from blood (not recorded which). These receptors were taken from a man younger than 40 who had been exposed to COVID-19.

The chain links TRBV28 to TRBJ1-2; D perhaps matches TRBD1 (5 bases). CDR1 and CDR2 from the germline V gene are MDHEN and SYDVKM. The CDR3 has 12 residues. Trimming stripped 4 bases from V and 5 bases from J, with 8 bases between. The CDR3 loop reads CASSSTEYGYTF. The CDR3 DNA follows: TGTGCCAGCAGTTCGACAGAATATGGCTACACCTTC.

The V gene is TRBV11-2, the J gene TRBJ1-5; D might be TRBD1 (5 bases). Trimming pared 5 bases from V and 4 bases from J, leaving 18 bases between. Germline CDR1 reads SGHAT; CDR2 reads FQNNGV. The CDR3 is 16 amino acids. The CDR3 nucleotides are TGTGCCAGCAGCCCCGGGGGAACCGCATTTAATCAGCCCCAGCATTTT. It encodes CASSPGGTAFNQPQHF.

V gene TRBV4-2 combines with J gene TRBJ2-4; possibly TRBD1 for D (6 bases). CDR1 is LGHNA, CDR2 YNFKEQ, per germline. V was clipped by 0 bases and J by 7 bases, with 16 bases between them. CDR3 length: 16 amino acids. CDR3 residues: CASSQEKGRGLNIQYF. The CDR3 DNA sequence: TGTGCCAGCAGCCAAGAGAAGGGCAGGGGCCTCAACATTCAGTACTTC.